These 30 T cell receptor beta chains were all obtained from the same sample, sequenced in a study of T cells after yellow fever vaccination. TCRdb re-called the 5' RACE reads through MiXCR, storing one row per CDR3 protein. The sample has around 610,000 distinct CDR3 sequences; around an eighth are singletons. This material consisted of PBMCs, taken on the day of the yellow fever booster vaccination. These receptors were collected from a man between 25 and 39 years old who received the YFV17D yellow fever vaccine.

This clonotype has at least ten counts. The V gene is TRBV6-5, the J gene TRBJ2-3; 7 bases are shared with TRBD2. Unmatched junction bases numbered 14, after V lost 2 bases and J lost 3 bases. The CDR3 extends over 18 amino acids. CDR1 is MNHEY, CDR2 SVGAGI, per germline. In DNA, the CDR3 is TGTGCCAGCAGTTACCCCGGACGGGGGGACGAAGGAACAGATACGCAGTATTTT. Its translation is CASSYPGRGDEGTDTQYF.

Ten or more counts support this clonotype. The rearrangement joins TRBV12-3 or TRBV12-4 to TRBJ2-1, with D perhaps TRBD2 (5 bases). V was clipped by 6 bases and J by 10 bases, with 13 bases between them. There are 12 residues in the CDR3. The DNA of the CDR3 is TGTGCCAGCAGCCTGGAGGCGAGCGAGCAGTTCTTC. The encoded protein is CASSLEASEQFF.

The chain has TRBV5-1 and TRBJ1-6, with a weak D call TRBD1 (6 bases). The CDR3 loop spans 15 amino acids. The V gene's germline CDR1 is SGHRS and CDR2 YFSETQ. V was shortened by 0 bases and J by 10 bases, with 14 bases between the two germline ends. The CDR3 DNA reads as TGCGCCAGCAGCTTGGCTCAGGGGAAAGGATCACCCCTCCACTTT. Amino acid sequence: CASSLAQGKGSPLHF.

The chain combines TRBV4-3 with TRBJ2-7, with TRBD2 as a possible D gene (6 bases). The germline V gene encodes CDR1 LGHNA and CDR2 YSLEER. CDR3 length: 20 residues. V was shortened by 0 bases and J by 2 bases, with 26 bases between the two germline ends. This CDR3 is CASSQEAARRDGEAPYEQYF. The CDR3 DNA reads TGCGCCAGCAGCCAAGAGGCGGCTCGACGTGACGGGGAGGCCCCCTACGAGCAGTACTTC.

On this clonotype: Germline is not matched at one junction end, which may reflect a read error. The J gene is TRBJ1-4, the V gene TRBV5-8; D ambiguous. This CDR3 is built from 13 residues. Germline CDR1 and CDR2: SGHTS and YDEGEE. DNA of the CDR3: TGTGCCAGCAGCTTGAAAACCGTCCCGGGGAGGGTTTTT. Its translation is CASSLKTVPGRVF.

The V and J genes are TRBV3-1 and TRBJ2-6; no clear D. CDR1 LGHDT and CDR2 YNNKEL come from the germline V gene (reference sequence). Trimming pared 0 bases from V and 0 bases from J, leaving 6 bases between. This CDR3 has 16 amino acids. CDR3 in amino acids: CASSQETISGANVLTF. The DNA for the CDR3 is TGTGCCAGCAGCCAAGAAACTATCTCTGGGGCCAACGTCCTGACTTTC.

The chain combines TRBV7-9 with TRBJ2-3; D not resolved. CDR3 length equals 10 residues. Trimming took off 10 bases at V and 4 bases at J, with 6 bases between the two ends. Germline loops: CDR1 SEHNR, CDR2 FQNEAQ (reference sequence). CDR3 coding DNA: TGTGCCACCTCCCCAGATACGCAGTATTTT. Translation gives CATSPDTQYF. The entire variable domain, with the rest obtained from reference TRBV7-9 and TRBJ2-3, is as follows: DTGVSQNPRHKITKRGQNVTFRCDPISEHNRLYWYRQTLGQGPEFLTYFQNEAQLEKSRLLSDRFSAERPKGSFSTLEIQRTEQGDSAMYLCATSPDTQYFGPGTRLTVL.

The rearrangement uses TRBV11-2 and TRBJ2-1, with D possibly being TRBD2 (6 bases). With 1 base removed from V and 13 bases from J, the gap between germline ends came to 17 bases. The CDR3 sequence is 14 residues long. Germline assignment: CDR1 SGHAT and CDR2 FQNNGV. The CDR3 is CASSLGGLGPPQFF. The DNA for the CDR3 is TGTGCCAGCAGCTTAGGGGGACTGGGCCCCCCCCAGTTCTTC.

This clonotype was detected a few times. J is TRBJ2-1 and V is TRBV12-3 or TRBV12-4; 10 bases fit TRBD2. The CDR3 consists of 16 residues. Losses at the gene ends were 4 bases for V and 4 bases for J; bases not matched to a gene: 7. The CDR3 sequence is CASSWSSGRGYNEQFF. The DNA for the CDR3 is TGTGCCAGCAGTTGGTCTAGCGGGAGAGGTTACAATGAGCAGTTCTTC.

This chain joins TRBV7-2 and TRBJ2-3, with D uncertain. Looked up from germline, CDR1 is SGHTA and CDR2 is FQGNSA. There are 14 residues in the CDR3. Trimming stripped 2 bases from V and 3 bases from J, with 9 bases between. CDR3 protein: CASSLPPRTDTQYF. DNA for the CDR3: TGTGCCAGCAGCTTACCTCCCCGGACAGATACGCAGTATTTT.

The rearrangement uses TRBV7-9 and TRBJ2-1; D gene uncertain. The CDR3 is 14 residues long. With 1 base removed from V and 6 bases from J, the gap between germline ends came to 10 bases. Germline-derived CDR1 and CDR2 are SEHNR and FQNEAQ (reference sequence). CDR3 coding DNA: TGTGCCAGCAGCTTAGAGCCCCACTCCAATGAGCAGTTCTTC. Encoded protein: CASSLEPHSNEQFF.

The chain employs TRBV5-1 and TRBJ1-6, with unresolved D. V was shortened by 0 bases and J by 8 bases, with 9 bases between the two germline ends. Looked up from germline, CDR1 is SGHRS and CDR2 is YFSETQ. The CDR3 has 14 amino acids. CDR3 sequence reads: CASSLVARYSPLHF. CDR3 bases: TGCGCCAGCAGCTTGGTCGCCCGATATTCACCCCTCCACTTT. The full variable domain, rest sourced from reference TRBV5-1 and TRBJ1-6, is KAGVTQTPRYLIKTRGQQVTLSCSPISGHRSVSWYQQTPGQGLQFLFEYFSETQRNKGNFPGRFSGRQFSNSRSEMNVSTLELGDSALYLCASSLVARYSPLHFGNGTRLTVT.

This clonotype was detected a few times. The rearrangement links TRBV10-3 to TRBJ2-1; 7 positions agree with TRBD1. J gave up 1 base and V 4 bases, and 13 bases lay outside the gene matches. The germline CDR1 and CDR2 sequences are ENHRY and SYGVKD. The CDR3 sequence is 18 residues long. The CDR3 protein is CAISGMGQLRSSYNEQFF. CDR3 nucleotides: TGTGCCATCAGTGGAATGGGACAGCTGAGGTCGTCCTACAATGAGCAGTTCTTC.

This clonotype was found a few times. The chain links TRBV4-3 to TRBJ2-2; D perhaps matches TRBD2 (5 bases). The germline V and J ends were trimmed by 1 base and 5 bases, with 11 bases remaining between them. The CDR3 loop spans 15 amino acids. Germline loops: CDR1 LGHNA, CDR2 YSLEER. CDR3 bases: TGCGCCAGCAGCCAAGTGGAGGTGAGGACCGGGGAGCTGTTTTTT. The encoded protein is CASSQVEVRTGELFF.

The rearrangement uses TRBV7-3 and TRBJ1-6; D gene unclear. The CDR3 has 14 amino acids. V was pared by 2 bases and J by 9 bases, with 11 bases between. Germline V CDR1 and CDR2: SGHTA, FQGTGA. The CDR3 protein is CASSLSGSGSPLHF. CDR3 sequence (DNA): TGTGCCAGCAGCTTATCGGGGAGCGGTTCACCCCTCCACTTT.

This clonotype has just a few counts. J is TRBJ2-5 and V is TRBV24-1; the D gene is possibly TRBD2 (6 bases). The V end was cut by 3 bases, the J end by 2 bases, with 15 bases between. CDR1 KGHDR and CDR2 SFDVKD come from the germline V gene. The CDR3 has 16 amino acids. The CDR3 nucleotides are TGTGCCACCAGTGATCGCGCCTACGGGACTCAAGAGACCCAGTACTTC. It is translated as CATSDRAYGTQETQYF.

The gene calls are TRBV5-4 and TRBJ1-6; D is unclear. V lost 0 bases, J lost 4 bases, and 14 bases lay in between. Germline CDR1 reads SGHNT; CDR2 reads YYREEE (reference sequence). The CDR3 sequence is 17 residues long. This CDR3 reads CASSLAGGMSYNSPLHF. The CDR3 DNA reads TGTGCCAGCAGCTTGGCCGGCGGGATGTCTTATAATTCACCCCTCCACTTT.

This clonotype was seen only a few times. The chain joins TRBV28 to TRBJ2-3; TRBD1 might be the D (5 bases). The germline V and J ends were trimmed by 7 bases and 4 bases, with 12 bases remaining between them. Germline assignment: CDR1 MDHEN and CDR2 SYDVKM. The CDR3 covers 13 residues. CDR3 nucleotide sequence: TGTGCCAGCAAACCTCAGGGTCCAGATACGCAGTATTTT. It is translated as CASKPQGPDTQYF.

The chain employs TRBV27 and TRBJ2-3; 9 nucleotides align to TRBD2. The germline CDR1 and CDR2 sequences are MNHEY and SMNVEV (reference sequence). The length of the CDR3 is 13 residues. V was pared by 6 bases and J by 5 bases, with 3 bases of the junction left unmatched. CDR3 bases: TGTGCCAGCAGACAACTAGCGGGAGATACGCAGTATTTT. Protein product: CASRQLAGDTQYF.

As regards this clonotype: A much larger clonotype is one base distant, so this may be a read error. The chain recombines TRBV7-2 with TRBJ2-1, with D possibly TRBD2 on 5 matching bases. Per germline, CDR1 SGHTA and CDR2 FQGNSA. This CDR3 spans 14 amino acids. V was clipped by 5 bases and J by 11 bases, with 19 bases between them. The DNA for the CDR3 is TGTGCCAGCAGCCCCCAAGCGGCGGCCGGTAAGCAGTTCTTC. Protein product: CASSPQAAAGKQFF.

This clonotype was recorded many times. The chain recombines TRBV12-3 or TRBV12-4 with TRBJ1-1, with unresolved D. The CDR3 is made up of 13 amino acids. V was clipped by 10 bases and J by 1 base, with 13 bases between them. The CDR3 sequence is CANREGKNTEAFF. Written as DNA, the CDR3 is TGTGCCAATCGAGAGGGCAAGAACACTGAAGCTTTCTTT.

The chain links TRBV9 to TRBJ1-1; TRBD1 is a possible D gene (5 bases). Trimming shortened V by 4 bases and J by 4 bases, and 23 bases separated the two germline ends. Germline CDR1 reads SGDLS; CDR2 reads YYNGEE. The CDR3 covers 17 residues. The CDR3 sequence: CASSPRGVGGMGTEAFF. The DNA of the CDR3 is TGTGCCAGCAGCCCCCGAGGGGTTGGCGGAATGGGCACTGAAGCTTTCTTT.

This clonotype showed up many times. CDR3 sequence (DNA): TGTGCCAGCAGCTTGGGAGAGGGCTCCTACAATGAGCAGTTCTTC. As protein: CASSLGEGSYNEQFF. V usage is TRBV5-6 and J usage is TRBJ2-1; a weak D match, TRBD2 (5 bases). The CDR3 has 15 amino acids. The germline gives CDR1 SGHDT, CDR2 YYEEEE. Trimming removed 0 bases from V and 0 bases from J, with 7 bases in between.

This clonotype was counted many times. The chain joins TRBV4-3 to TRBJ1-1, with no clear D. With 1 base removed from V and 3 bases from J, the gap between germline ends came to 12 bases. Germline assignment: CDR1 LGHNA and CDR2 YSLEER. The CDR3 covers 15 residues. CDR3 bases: TGCGCCAGCAGCCAAGTCGGCCGGTTCGACACTGAAGCTTTCTTT. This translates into CASSQVGRFDTEAFF.

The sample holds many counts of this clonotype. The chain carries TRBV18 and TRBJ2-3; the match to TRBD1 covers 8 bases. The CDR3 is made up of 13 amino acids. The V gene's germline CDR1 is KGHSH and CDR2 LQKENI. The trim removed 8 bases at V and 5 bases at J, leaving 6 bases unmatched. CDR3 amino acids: CASSPGTGDTQYF. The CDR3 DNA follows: TGTGCCAGCAGCCCCGGGACAGGAGATACGCAGTATTTT.

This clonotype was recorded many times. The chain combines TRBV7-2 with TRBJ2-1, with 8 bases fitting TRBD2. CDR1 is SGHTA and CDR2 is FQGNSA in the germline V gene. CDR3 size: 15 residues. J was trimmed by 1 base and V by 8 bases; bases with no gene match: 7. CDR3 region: CASDEGGRSYNEQFF. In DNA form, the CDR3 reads TGTGCCAGCGACGAGGGCGGGAGGTCCTACAATGAGCAGTTCTTC.

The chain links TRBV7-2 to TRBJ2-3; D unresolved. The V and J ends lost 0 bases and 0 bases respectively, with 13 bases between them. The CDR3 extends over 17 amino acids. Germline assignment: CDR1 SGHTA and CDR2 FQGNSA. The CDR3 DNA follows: TGTGCCAGCAGCTTAGCTGATTCCTCCACTAGCACAGATACGCAGTATTTT. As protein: CASSLADSSTSTDTQYF. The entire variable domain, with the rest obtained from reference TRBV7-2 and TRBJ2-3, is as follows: GAGVSQSPSNKVTEKGKDVELRCDPISGHTALYWYRQSLGQGLEFLIYFQGNSAPDKSGLPSDRFSAERTGGSVSTLTIQRTQQEDSAVYLCASSLADSSTSTDTQYFGPGTRLTVL.

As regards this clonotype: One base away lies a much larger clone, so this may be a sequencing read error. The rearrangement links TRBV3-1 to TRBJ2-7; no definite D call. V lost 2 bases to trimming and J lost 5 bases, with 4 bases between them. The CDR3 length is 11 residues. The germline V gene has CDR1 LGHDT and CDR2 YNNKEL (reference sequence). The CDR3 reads CASSQMNEQYF. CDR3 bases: TGTGCCAGCAGCCAAATGAACGAGCAGTACTTC.

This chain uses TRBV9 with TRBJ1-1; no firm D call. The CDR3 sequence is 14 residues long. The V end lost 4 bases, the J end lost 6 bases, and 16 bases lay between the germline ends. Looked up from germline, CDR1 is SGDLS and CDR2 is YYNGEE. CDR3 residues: CASSPTATNSEAFF. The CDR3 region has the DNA TGTGCCAGCAGCCCCACGGCCACGAATTCTGAAGCTTTCTTT.

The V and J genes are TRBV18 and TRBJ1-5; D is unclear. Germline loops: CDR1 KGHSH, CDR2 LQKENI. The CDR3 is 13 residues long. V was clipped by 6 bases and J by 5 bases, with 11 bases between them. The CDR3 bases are TGTGCCAGCTCTTTCCAGAACGATCAGCCCCAGCATTTT. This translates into CASSFQNDQPQHF.